This T cell receptor beta chain appears in the sequencing data of a study of OX40 agonist ivuxolimab in advanced cancers. The study's findings and limits: Certain nonresponders likewise exhibited a low normalized T-cell clonal expansion. Averaging showed that CD8+ T cells had more expanded clones than CD4+ did.

As for this clone: What it binds is not known.

The CDR3 is 15 residues long. CDR1 is KGHSH and CDR2 is LQKENI in the germline V gene. With 1 base clipped from V and 7 bases from J, the junction kept 7 bases outside the gene matches. The protocol was immunoSEQ multiplex PCR, while the TCRdb copy is restricted to in-frame clones and leaves out a portion. The table has tens of thousands of clones, roughly 76% seen once. The source material was CD4+ or CD8+ T cells sorted from blood, sampled in a trial of the OX40 agonist ivuxolimab. This chain links TRBV18 with TRBJ2-7; the match to TRBD2 covers 10 bases. This sequence was found in an adult with an advanced solid tumor such as melanoma, head and neck, liver or kidney cancer. The CDR3: CASSPQRTSGGEQYF. The CDR3 DNA sequence: TGTGCCAGCTCACCACAAAGGACTAGCGGAGGAGAGCAGTACTTC.